Listed below are T cell receptor beta chains from one sample, sequenced in a study of blood T cell repertoires in COVID-19. Data came from immunoSEQ multiplex PCR; TCRdb stores just in-frame clones and leaves some out. The table has about 170,000 clones, 77% seen once. Source material: peripheral blood. The receptors originated from a man aged 65 to 85 with acute or convalescent COVID-19. Both conserved end residues are part of each CDR3. The D gene is left open where the match is weak. The listing skips clone size in some rows; elsewhere it reads once, few, many or a size class.

size: -
D: TRBD1
V: TRBV5-1
J: TRBJ1-1
DNA: TGCGCCAGCAGTTACGGACAGGGGGCCGCTAACACTGAAGCTTTCTTT
CDR3: CASSYGQGAANTEAFF

size: -
D: TRBD1
V: TRBV6-5
J: TRBJ2-6
DNA: TGTGCCGCAGGGGGCTCTTCTTCGGGGGCCAACGTCCTGACTTTC
CDR3: CAAGGSSSGANVLTF

size: -
D: TRBD1
V: TRBV9
J: TRBJ2-2
DNA: TGTGCCAGCAGCCCGACAGGGTCCGGGGAGCTGTTTTTT
CDR3: CASSPTGSGELFF

size: -
D: TRBD1
V: TRBV2
J: TRBJ1-4
DNA: TGTGCCAGCAGACAGGGGAGAAATGAAAAACTGTTTTTT
CDR3: CASRQGRNEKLFF

size: few
D: -
V: TRBV19
J: TRBJ2-5
DNA: TGTGCCAGTAGTATATCGGTGGGAGTCGCCCAGTACTTC
CDR3: CASSISVGVAQYF

size: -
D: TRBD2
V: TRBV19
J: TRBJ2-1
DNA: TGTGCCAGTAGTAGAAGGCCTAGCGGGGGGAGTGGGTCCTACAATGAGCAGTTCTTC
CDR3: CASSRRPSGGSGSYNEQFF

size: few
D: -
V: TRBV15
J: TRBJ2-7
DNA: TGTGCCACCAGCAGAGATAGGGCCCGGGGGGGGATAACAGCGGGACAGCACTACGAGCAGTACTTC
CDR3: CATSRDRARGGITAGQHYEQYF

size: once
D: -
V: TRBV6-6
J: TRBJ2-5
DNA: TGTGCCAGCAGTACCCGGGTCGCGGAGACCCAGTACTTC
CDR3: CASSTRVAETQYF

size: -
D: -
V: TRBV5-6
J: TRBJ2-2
DNA: TGTGCCAGCCGCGCTATGGGCCGTACCGGGGAGCTGTTTTTT
CDR3: CASRAMGRTGELFF

size: -
D: -
V: TRBV6-5
J: TRBJ1-2
DNA: TGTGCCAGCACTCCAGTGAACTATGGCTACACCTTC
CDR3: CASTPVNYGYTF

size: -
D: -
V: TRBV5-6
J: TRBJ2-2
DNA: TGTGCCAGCAGCTTGACGGTAGCCGGGGAGCTGTTTTTT
CDR3: CASSLTVAGELFF

size: -
D: TRBD2
V: TRBV7-8
J: TRBJ2-1
DNA: TGTGCCAGCAGCTCGATGACTAGCGACAATGAGCAGTTCTTC
CDR3: CASSSMTSDNEQFF

size: -
D: TRBD1
V: TRBV28
J: TRBJ1-1
DNA: TGTGCCAGCAGTAGACAGGGGGTGCCGAACACTGAAGCTTTCTTT
CDR3: CASSRQGVPNTEAFF

size: few
D: -
V: TRBV7-2
J: TRBJ2-1
DNA: TGTGCCAGCAGCTTGGCTAGCCTCGGGGAGCAGTTCTTC
CDR3: CASSLASLGEQFF

size: -
D: -
V: TRBV5-1
J: TRBJ2-3
DNA: TGCGCCAGCAGCTCACAGACAGTCACAGATACGCAGTATTTT
CDR3: CASSSQTVTDTQYF

size: many
D: TRBD1
V: TRBV4-1
J: TRBJ2-7
DNA: TGCGCCAGCAGCCAAGATGGACAGGGTTTTACCTACGAGCAGTACTTC
CDR3: CASSQDGQGFTYEQYF

size: -
D: TRBD1
V: TRBV29-1
J: TRBJ2-1
DNA: TGCAGCGTTGGACCGGGACAGTTGAATGAGCAGTTCTTC
CDR3: CSVGPGQLNEQFF

size: -
D: TRBD1
V: TRBV18
J: TRBJ2-7
DNA: TGTGCCAGCTCACCAGACCCGGGACAGGGGCAGTACTTC
CDR3: CASSPDPGQGQYF

size: -
D: -
V: TRBV2
J: TRBJ2-3
DNA: TGTGCCAGCCGTGGGGGCAGTAGCACAGATACGCAGTATTTT
CDR3: CASRGGSSTDTQYF

size: few
D: TRBD1
V: TRBV7-2
J: TRBJ2-7
DNA: TGTGCCAGCAGCTCCCCATACAGGGGCGAGCAGTACTTC
CDR3: CASSSPYRGEQYF

size: -
D: TRBD2
V: TRBV4-2
J: TRBJ2-1
DNA: TGTGCCAGCAGCCAAGGGGTAGCGGGGGACAATGAGCAGTTCTTC
CDR3: CASSQGVAGDNEQFF

size: -
D: -
V: TRBV7-6
J: TRBJ2-1
DNA: TGTGCCAGCAGCTTTTCTCCCTTACAGTTCTTC
CDR3: CASSFSPLQFF

size: -
D: TRBD2
V: TRBV11-2
J: TRBJ2-3
DNA: TGTGCCAGCAGCTTACTTCCGGGGGGGAGAGATACGCAGTATTTT
CDR3: CASSLLPGGRDTQYF

size: -
D: -
V: TRBV11-2
J: TRBJ2-5
DNA: TGTGCCAGCAGCTTAGACCGGACTCAAGAGACCCAGTACTTC
CDR3: CASSLDRTQETQYF

size: -
D: -
V: TRBV27
J: TRBJ1-5
DNA: TGTGCCAGCAGTTTACTAGGGGGTAGGACGCAGCCCCAGCATTTT
CDR3: CASSLLGGRTQPQHF

size: -
D: -
V: TRBV5-4
J: TRBJ2-7
DNA: TGTGCCAGCAGCTTGTCTGTTAGCTCCTACGAGCAGTACTTC
CDR3: CASSLSVSSYEQYF

size: -
D: -
V: TRBV5-1
J: TRBJ2-4
DNA: TGCGCCAGCAGCTTGGACGGAGTAGCCAAAAACATTCAGTACTTC
CDR3: CASSLDGVAKNIQYF

size: -
D: -
V: TRBV29-1
J: TRBJ1-3
DNA: TGCAGCGTTGAAGCTCTCGGGAGTGCGAATGGAGATGGAAACACCATATATTTT
CDR3: CSVEALGSANGDGNTIYF

size: -
D: TRBD1
V: TRBV5-1
J: TRBJ2-1
DNA: TGCGCCAGCAGCTTCGGGGACAGGTGGGACTACAATGAGCAGTTCTTC
CDR3: CASSFGDRWDYNEQFF

size: -
D: TRBD1
V: TRBV6-5
J: TRBJ1-2
DNA: TGTGCCAGCAGACCCGGGACAGGGCAGGTTGGCTACACCTTC
CDR3: CASRPGTGQVGYTF

size: -
D: -
V: TRBV6-1
J: TRBJ2-7
DNA: TGTGCCAGCAGTGAAACAGGGCTGTACGAGCAGTACTTC
CDR3: CASSETGLYEQYF

size: -
D: -
V: TRBV9
J: TRBJ2-1
DNA: TGTGCCAGCAGCGTAGCGGGGGACGGATTCTACAATGAGCAGTTCTTC
CDR3: CASSVAGDGFYNEQFF

size: once
D: -
V: TRBV9
J: TRBJ1-1
DNA: TGTGCCAGCAGCGTAGACCCGGGCACTGAAGCTTTCTTT
CDR3: CASSVDPGTEAFF

size: -
D: -
V: TRBV7-8
J: TRBJ1-2
DNA: TGTGCCAGCAGCCCCGGGAGGGGCGGATTTGGCTACACCTTC
CDR3: CASSPGRGGFGYTF

size: -
D: TRBD2
V: TRBV6-6
J: TRBJ2-3
DNA: TGTGCCAGCAGTTATGGGCGGGGGGGCGAGAATACGCAGTATTTT
CDR3: CASSYGRGGENTQYF

size: -
D: -
V: TRBV5-1
J: TRBJ1-4
DNA: TGCGCCAGCAGCTTGACAGGCTCAACTAATGAAAAACTGTTTTTT
CDR3: CASSLTGSTNEKLFF

size: -
D: TRBD2
V: TRBV5-1
J: TRBJ2-5
DNA: TGCGCCAGCAGCGACCGCAGGGCGGGGGGTGAGACCCAGTACTTC
CDR3: CASSDRRAGGETQYF

size: -
D: TRBD2
V: TRBV11-3
J: TRBJ2-3
DNA: TGTGCCAGCAGCCGTAGCGGGGGGACTAGCACAGATACGCAGTATTTT
CDR3: CASSRSGGTSTDTQYF

size: -
D: TRBD2
V: TRBV6-4
J: TRBJ2-1
DNA: TGTGCCAGCAGTGACGCTAGCGGACCCTACAATGAGCAGTTCTTC
CDR3: CASSDASGPYNEQFF

size: -
D: -
V: TRBV24-1
J: TRBJ1-4
DNA: TGTGCCACCAGTGACCACGGGACAAGCAATGAAAAACTGTTTTTT
CDR3: CATSDHGTSNEKLFF

size: -
D: -
V: TRBV7-2
J: TRBJ2-1
DNA: TGTGCCAGCAGCTTAGCCGTTCCCTACAATGAGCAGTTCTTC
CDR3: CASSLAVPYNEQFF

size: -
D: -
V: TRBV10-3
J: TRBJ2-1
DNA: TGTGCCATCAGTCCGAAGCCTACTGGTGAGCAGTTCTTC
CDR3: CAISPKPTGEQFF

size: -
D: TRBD2
V: TRBV30
J: TRBJ2-1
DNA: TGTGCCTGGAGGCGCGGGAGGGCTTACAATGAGCAGTTCTTC
CDR3: CAWRRGRAYNEQFF

size: -
D: TRBD2
V: TRBV9
J: TRBJ2-7
DNA: TGTGCCAGCAGCGCTAGCGGGAGGAACCACGAGCAGTACTTC
CDR3: CASSASGRNHEQYF

size: once
D: -
V: TRBV30
J: TRBJ2-7
DNA: TGTGCCTGGGCTTTCCAGACAGTGCAGTACTTC
CDR3: CAWAFQTVQYF

size: -
D: TRBD2
V: TRBV10-2
J: TRBJ2-1
DNA: TGCGCCAGCAGTGAGTCTCCTAGCGGGAGGGTAAATGAGCAGTTCTTC
CDR3: CASSESPSGRVNEQFF

size: -
D: TRBD2
V: TRBV6-1
J: TRBJ2-1
DNA: TGTGCCAGCAGTGAAGTAGCGGGACCCCCCTCCTACAATGAGCAGTTCTTC
CDR3: CASSEVAGPPSYNEQFF

size: few
D: -
V: TRBV19
J: TRBJ1-1
DNA: TGTGCCACCTCCCCGGACAGAGTGAACACTGAAGCTTTCTTT
CDR3: CATSPDRVNTEAFF

size: few
D: -
V: TRBV30
J: TRBJ2-5
DNA: TGTGCCTGGGGGGCTGGAGAGACCCAGTACTTC
CDR3: CAWGAGETQYF

size: -
D: -
V: TRBV7-9
J: TRBJ1-1
DNA: TGTGCCAGCAGCTTAGTTTCGAGGCCAGAAGCTTTCTTT
CDR3: CASSLVSRPEAFF

size: -
D: TRBD1
V: TRBV24-1
J: TRBJ1-5
DNA: TGTGCCACCAGTGAGGCGGGAGGGGGCATTCAGCCCCAGCATTTT
CDR3: CATSEAGGGIQPQHF

size: -
D: TRBD2
V: TRBV5-1
J: TRBJ2-1
DNA: TGCGCCAGCAGCTTGCGGCTAGCGGGACCCAATGAGCAGTTCTTC
CDR3: CASSLRLAGPNEQFF

size: -
D: -
V: TRBV5-1
J: TRBJ2-5
DNA: TGCGCCAGCAGCTTGGCCAAACTGGAGACCCAGTACTTC
CDR3: CASSLAKLETQYF

size: -
D: TRBD1
V: TRBV2
J: TRBJ1-1
DNA: TGTGCCAGCGTTAGTCAGGGGGTTGCGGGCACTGAAGCTTTCTTT
CDR3: CASVSQGVAGTEAFF